The source of this T cell receptor (beta chain) is a study of shared clonotypes between healthy human individuals. Background on the study: Those who served as donors were two women and a few men between the ages of 18 and 49. Three CD4 naive, three CD4 memory, two CD8 naive and one CD8 memory plate were used per donor.

CDR1 is LNHDA and CDR2 is SQIVND in the germline V gene (reference sequence). V shed 4 bases, J shed 0 bases, and the junction held 8 bases outside the gene matches. The CDR3 spans 16 residues. CD8 cells classed as naive were CD45RO-negative and positively selected for CCR7, excluding terminally differentiated effector memory CD45RA+ cells. Nashville, Tennessee was home to all donors, who were Caucasian adults. Some clones are missing from TCRdb's copy, which holds only in-frame ones; the method was immunoSEQ multiplex PCR. The sample carries about 2.2 million clones, 85% to 95% recorded once. The chain has TRBV19 and TRBJ1-1, with 7 bases that match TRBD1. This clonotype was sampled from a man younger than 35 in good health. Some clones in this sample may be carry-over from other donors' samples. Sequencing was done on a sample of naive CD8+ T cells from PBMCs. CDR3 sequence (DNA): TGTGCCAGTAGTAACCACAGGGGAGGGGTGAACACTGAAGCTTTCTTT. Translated, it gives CASSNHRGGVNTEAFF.